The following is a T cell receptor beta chain sequence with its context. Allocation to cohorts depended on clinical history reported by the participants. V shed 6 bases, J shed 0 bases, and the junction held 13 bases outside the gene matches. The germline CDR1 and CDR2 sequences are WSHSY and SAAADI. The CDR3 totals 17 residues. The entry originates in a study of blood T cell repertoires in COVID-19. Study summary: Sites in the United States, Italy and Spain provided acute and convalescent COVID-19 samples. In each case, the material was cDNA or gDNA derived from T cells, B-cell-depleted T cells, or PBMCs.

Only in-frame clones appear in the TCRdb table, and some are missing; sequencing was by immunoSEQ multiplex PCR. This sample carries roughly 200,000 clones, 75% to 90% of them seen once, and the ten largest clones take 1.2%. This TCR derives from a man younger than 45 who had recovered from COVID-19. The specimen was PBMCs or T cells enriched from blood (not recorded which). The rearrangement links TRBV10-2 to TRBJ2-7; TRBD1 matches 8 bases. This CDR3 is CASRTGSRGLSSYEQYF. The CDR3 nucleotides are TGCGCCAGCAGGACCGGCTCCAGGGGGCTGTCCTCCTACGAGCAGTACTTC.